This record covers a single TCR beta chain. Its antigen is undetermined. The data were obtained in a study of shared clonotypes between healthy human individuals. Study information: Sampling drew on donors who were two women and three men aged 18 to 49. Whole-study results and caveats: The low donor count limited represented genetic and exposure-history diversity.

The data were produced by immunoSEQ multiplex PCR, yet TCRdb's version contains in-frame clones alone and is incomplete. Here the sample spans about 480,000 clones, about four fifths being singletons. V trimming: 5 bases; J trimming: 2 bases; junction bases outside the gene matches: 15. The CDR3 is made up of 17 amino acids. Germline loops: CDR1 KGHSH, CDR2 LQKENI. All the donors were Caucasian adults who lived in Nashville, Tennessee. Without sorting, samples used around 100 million PBMCs for genomic DNA. Specimen: PBMCs. The V gene is TRBV18, the J gene TRBJ2-7; 7 bases match TRBD1. This clonotype was sampled from a woman aged 40-49 years in good health. Some clones in this sample may be carry-over from other donors' samples. The CDR3 region is CASSRQSRGQPTYEQYF. For the CDR3, the DNA is TGTGCCAGCTCAAGACAGTCCCGGGGACAGCCAACCTACGAGCAGTACTTC.